This T cell receptor (beta chain) was recorded in a study of blood T cell repertoires in COVID-19. As for the study in general: Acute and convalescent COVID-19 specimens originated in the United States, Italy and Spain. PBMCs, B-cell-depleted T cells, or T cells provided the cDNA or gDNA that made up the material.

This clone was found once. Methods used by the authors: Estimated nucleated cell counts came from reference gene primer amplification. Clones were read by immunoSEQ multiplex PCR, and TCRdb kept only the in-frame ones, dropping some. V and J calls and clone size are those listed in that table; D and trimming were worked out from the DNA. The sample contains approximately 340,000 clones, about 91% of which appear only once. Followed longitudinally, the Seattle patients had been enrolled during active infection. The CDR3 contains 16 residues. Germline V CDR1 and CDR2: LNHDA, SQIVND (reference sequence). Trimming pared 8 bases from V and 3 bases from J, leaving 20 bases between.

This TCR derives from a man aged 25 to 45 with COVID-19, enrolled during active disease. The V call is TRBV19, the J call TRBJ2-1; possible D gene TRBD2, 6 bases. Sequenced: peripheral blood. The CDR3 nucleotides are TGTGCCAGTCGATCGAGTAGGCCTAGCGACTACAATGAGCAGTTCTTC. It translates to CASRSSRPSDYNEQFF.